The rows below give T cell receptor beta chains drawn from one sample of a study of identical twins. MiXCR was run by TCRdb on the 5' RACE reads, yielding one entry per CDR3 protein. The data hold 1,800,000 or so distinct CDR3 sequences, with less than 40% observed a single time. The sequenced material came from cord blood. The receptors derive from a newborn girl in good health. Each CDR3 is given with its conserved first and last residue. D genes are given only for firm matches. Clone size is not always given. Where it is, it says once, few, many or a class for expanded clones.

TGTGCCATCAGCGCGCACACTCCAGGGGGGTCCTATGGCTACACCTTC | CAISAHTPGGSYGYTF | TRBV10-3 | TRBD1 | TRBJ1-2 | few
TGTGCCAGCAGTTTATCTCGGACAGGGGGTCAGCCCCAGCATTTT | CASSLSRTGGQPQHF | TRBV12-3/TRBV12-4 | TRBD1 | TRBJ1-5 | NA
TGTGCCAACCTCCCCTGGGGAGCAAATGAGCAGTTCTTC | CANLPWGANEQFF | TRBV9 | NA | TRBJ2-1 | NA
TGTGCCAGCAGCGCAGGATCCGGGGCCAACGTCCTGACTTTC | CASSAGSGANVLTF | TRBV2 | NA | TRBJ2-6 | NA
TGTGCCAGCAAGTGGGCACAGGGGGCGAATTCACCCCTCCACTTT | CASKWAQGANSPLHF | TRBV12-3/TRBV12-4 | TRBD1 | TRBJ1-6 | NA
TGTGCCAGCAGTTACTCGACCCGCGGGAGGGGCTACGAGCAGTACTTC | CASSYSTRGRGYEQYF | TRBV6-5 | TRBD2 | TRBJ2-7 | few
TGCAGTGCTAGATTGTGGCAGGGGAGCTCCTACGAGCAGTACTTC | CSARLWQGSSYEQYF | TRBV20-1 | NA | TRBJ2-7 | NA
TGCGCCAGCACCTACAGCGGGGGGGGCAGGGATACGCAGTATTTT | CASTYSGGGRDTQYF | TRBV5-1 | TRBD2 | TRBJ2-3 | NA
TGTGCCAGCTCACCCGACAGGGCGGGGATGAACACTGAAGCTTTCTTT | CASSPDRAGMNTEAFF | TRBV18 | TRBD1 | TRBJ1-1 | NA
TGTGCCAGCAGTGGGCACAGGGATCAGCCCCAGCATTTT | CASSGHRDQPQHF | TRBV6-1 | NA | TRBJ1-5 | few
TGTGCCAGCAGCCCTCTAGAGCAGTTCTTC | CASSPLEQFF | TRBV7-2 | NA | TRBJ2-1 | NA
TGTGCCAGCAGTTACGCCGGGGGCGTGTACGAGCAGTACTTC | CASSYAGGVYEQYF | TRBV6-2/TRBV6-3 | NA | TRBJ2-7 | NA
TGTGCCAGCAGTCCCTTGAGTGTGTGGGACAGGACCCCCCTCTCTGGAAACACCATATATTTT | CASSPLSVWDRTPLSGNTIYF | TRBV27 | TRBD1 | TRBJ1-3 | few
TGTGCCAGCAGCCAACAGTTGCGACATTACGAGCAGTACTTC | CASSQQLRHYEQYF | TRBV3-1 | NA | TRBJ2-7 | many
TGTGCCAGCAGCCCGACAGGGGGCCTATACGAGCAGTACTTC | CASSPTGGLYEQYF | TRBV28 | TRBD1 | TRBJ2-7 | many
TGTGCCAGCAGTTTGTACCCGAGCTCCTACGAGCAGTACTTC | CASSLYPSSYEQYF | TRBV12-3/TRBV12-4 | NA | TRBJ2-7 | few
TGTGCCAGCAGTTTAGTACAGGGGGCCTTCAACGAGCAGTACTTC | CASSLVQGAFNEQYF | TRBV27 | TRBD1 | TRBJ2-7 | NA
TGTGCCAGCAGTCGCCGACCTCATAGCGACTACAATGAGCAGTTCTTC | CASSRRPHSDYNEQFF | TRBV13 | NA | TRBJ2-1 | NA
TGTGCCAGCAGTCTTGTCCCGGGACAGGGGCGAGGCATTCAGTACTTC | CASSLVPGQGRGIQYF | TRBV2 | TRBD1 | TRBJ2-4 | NA
TGTGCCAGCAGCTCTGAAAGCTTTCCCTCCTACGAGCAGTACTTC | CASSSESFPSYEQYF | TRBV11-2 | NA | TRBJ2-7 | few
TGCGCCAGCAGCTTGGGCGGCCAGGTGCCCACAGATACGCAGTATTTT | CASSLGGQVPTDTQYF | TRBV5-1 | NA | TRBJ2-3 | NA
TGCGCCAGCAGCTTGGGACTAGCAATTTCCAATGAGCAGTACTTC | CASSLGLAISNEQYF | TRBV5-1 | TRBD2 | TRBJ2-5 | NA
TGCAGTGCTGGCAGACTAGCTAGAGTGTTTTACGAGCAGTACTTC | CSAGRLARVFYEQYF | TRBV20-1 | TRBD2 | TRBJ2-7 | many
TGCGCCAGCAGCCGACTTCCGATAGGGGCAGCCTACGAGCAGTACTTC | CASSRLPIGAAYEQYF | TRBV4-1 | NA | TRBJ2-7 | once
TGTGCCAGCAGCTTAGATGGCAATGGCATTCAGTACTTC | CASSLDGNGIQYF | TRBV7-7 | NA | TRBJ2-4 | few
TGCAGTGCTAGAGATAGCATAACCCACAATGAGCAGTTCTTC | CSARDSITHNEQFF | TRBV20-1 | NA | TRBJ2-1 | NA
TGCAGTGCAAGATGGTATTTGGGCCCGAACAATGAGCAGTTCTTC | CSARWYLGPNNEQFF | TRBV20-1 | NA | TRBJ2-1 | NA
TGTGCCAGCAGCGTAGCTGATAACGACAGGGGAGAAAAACTGTTTTTT | CASSVADNDRGEKLFF | TRBV9 | TRBD1 | TRBJ1-4 | NA
TGTGCCAGCAGCTTAGTCTCTGAGGGAAATGAGCAGTACTTC | CASSLVSEGNEQYF | TRBV7-9 | NA | TRBJ2-7 | once
TGCAGCGCGGACTCAGACTACGAGCAGTACTTC | CSADSDYEQYF | TRBV29-1 | NA | TRBJ2-7 | few
TGTGCCAGAAGCCAAGAGTGGCAGGTCGCCTACAATGAGCAGTTCTTC | CARSQEWQVAYNEQFF | TRBV4-2 | NA | TRBJ2-1 | few
TGCGCCAGAACGGGACAGTACATAGGGGAGCAGTACTTC | CARTGQYIGEQYF | TRBV4-1 | TRBD1 | TRBJ2-5 | many
TGTGCCAGCAGCTTCCGGGGGCATAATTCACCCCCCCACTTT | CASSFRGHNSPPHF | TRBV5-4 | NA | TRBJ1-6 | NA
TGTGCCAGCAGCTTGGATGGTAACCCCGAGACCCAGTACTTC | CASSLDGNPETQYF | TRBV13 | NA | TRBJ2-5 | few
TGTGCCAGCAGCCAACGGGGACGGATCACTGAAGCTTTCTTT | CASSQRGRITEAFF | TRBV3-1 | NA | TRBJ1-1 | NA
TGCGCCAGCAGCTCGGCCTCGAGGGACTACACAGATACGCAGTATTTT | CASSSASRDYTDTQYF | TRBV5-1 | TRBD2 | TRBJ2-3 | many
TGCAGTGCATCCAACACAGAGACCTATGGCTACACCTTC | CSASNTETYGYTF | TRBV20-1 | NA | TRBJ1-2 | NA
TGCAGCGCCGACGGGGGGCGTTGGACAGATACGCAGTATTTT | CSADGGRWTDTQYF | TRBV29-1 | NA | TRBJ2-3 | few
TGTGCCAGCAGGGACCTAGGACAGGCCCAAGAGACCCAGTACTTC | CASRDLGQAQETQYF | TRBV6-5 | TRBD1 | TRBJ2-5 | few
TGTGCCAGCAGTCGGAGGAGGGAAAAACTGTTTTTT | CASSRRREKLFF | TRBV2 | NA | TRBJ1-4 | few
TGCGCCAGCAGCCAGCTGCTAGCGGGGGTCGGCGGGGAGCTGTTTTTT | CASSQLLAGVGGELFF | TRBV4-1 | TRBD2 | TRBJ2-2 | NA
TGTGCCAGCAGCACCCGACAGGGTTTTGGCACAGATACGCAGTATTTT | CASSTRQGFGTDTQYF | TRBV7-2 | TRBD1 | TRBJ2-3 | NA
TGCAGTGCCGGCGCTTATATCGCGGGAGGGCCCGAGACCAAGTACTTC | CSAGAYIAGGPETKYF | TRBV20-1 | TRBD2 | TRBJ2-7 | NA
TGCAGTGCCCAACAGGGGCCCTTCTATGGCTACACCTTC | CSAQQGPFYGYTF | TRBV20-1 | TRBD1 | TRBJ1-2 | few
TGTGCCAGCAGCGTGCACCTAGCGGGAGTCTACAATGAGCAGTTCTTC | CASSVHLAGVYNEQFF | TRBV9 | TRBD2 | TRBJ2-1 | NA